The rows below give T cell receptor beta chains drawn from one sample of a study of T-cell memory formation after mild COVID-19. One entry per CDR3 protein, called by TCRdb with MiXCR from the 5' RACE reads. The table records 350,000 to 500,000 distinct CDR3 sequences, around 18% of them present only once. Source material: PBMCs or a T cell subset sorted from them (not recorded which). All receptors derive from an adult woman who had mild COVID-19 (a few samples of this study predate the infection). Cell type and time point are not known. Both conserved end residues are part of each CDR3. Expanded clones are given a class, and other clones once, few, many or no size at all.

clone_size	v_call	j_call	cdr3_aa
many	TRBV24-1	TRBJ2-3	CATSDNRDQIRF
few	TRBV3-1	TRBJ2-1	CASSHGANNEQFF
many	TRBV27	TRBJ2-4	CASSLGWATYKNIQYF
NA	TRBV6-5	TRBJ2-3	CASRNRGETQYF
NA	TRBV12-3/TRBV12-4	TRBJ2-1	CASSTTSGYYNEQFF
few	TRBV24-1	TRBJ2-2	CATSESGTGELFF
NA	TRBV28	TRBJ2-3	CASSLWREDVDTQYF
few	TRBV6-2/TRBV6-3	TRBJ2-5	CASMVRSRGQETQYF
few	TRBV20-1	TRBJ2-3	CSARPGTGRSDTQYF
few	TRBV29-1	TRBJ1-6	CSAKGTGSNSPLHF
many	TRBV29-1	TRBJ1-1	CSAGVEAFF
NA	TRBV7-3	TRBJ2-3	CASSLGLAGDSDTQYF
few	TRBV5-1	TRBJ2-5	CASSLASGGTRETQYF
NA	TRBV12-3/TRBV12-4	TRBJ1-3	CASSSGVGGNTIYF
few	TRBV11-3	TRBJ2-2	CASSFDTSGLGAGELFF
few	TRBV15	TRBJ2-3	CATREDSSDTQYF
few	TRBV29-1	TRBJ2-3	CSVPLARQARTDTQYF
few	TRBV27	TRBJ1-2	CASSKEEGEYYGYTF
few	TRBV5-1	TRBJ2-2	CASSVGITGELFF
NA	TRBV7-9	TRBJ2-1	CASSLVGWDSSGEQFF